The 9 T cell receptor beta chains below all came from one sample that was sequenced in a study of blood T cells in healthy people across ages. PCR was performed a second time for about 7 to 12 cycles using a sample-barcoded 5' primer and a J-beta primer mix. MiXCR, run by TCRdb on the 5' RACE reads, gives a single entry per CDR3 protein. The sample holds 800,000 to 950,000 distinct CDR3 sequences; around 49% are singletons and the top ten take under 15%. Specimen: blood. Receptors were obtained from a man aged 25-45 years in good health.

This clonotype was picked up a small number of times. V and J are TRBV20-1 and TRBJ1-5; TRBD1 might be the D (5 bases). Germline CDR1 reads DFQATT; CDR2 reads SNEGSKA (reference sequence). Trimming shortened V by 6 bases and J by 3 bases, and 12 bases separated the two germline ends. The CDR3 consists of 13 residues. In nucleotides, the CDR3 is TGCAGTGCGAAGACAGCTTACAATCAGCCCCAGCATTTT. The encoded protein is CSAKTAYNQPQHF.

DNA for the CDR3: TGTGCCAGCAGTTTAGCACGGGCGGGGGGCAGTTATGGCTACACCTTC. As protein: CASSLARAGGSYGYTF. The J gene is TRBJ1-2, the V gene TRBV12-3 or TRBV12-4, with D perhaps matching TRBD1 (6 bases). The CDR3 is 16 amino acids. Deletions cut 0 bases from V and 5 bases from J, with 16 bases between.

A remark on this clonotype: The junction and the germline gene differ at one end; a read error may be behind it. J is TRBJ1-1 and V is TRBV7-8; maybe TRBD1 (6 bases). The CDR3 is 16 amino acids. The germline CDR1 and CDR2 sequences are SGHVS and FQNEAQ. The CDR3 here is CASSLGICGGGTEAFF. CDR3 DNA: TGTGCCAGCAGCTTAGGGATTTGCGGAGGGGGAACTGAGGCTTTCTTT.

This chain connects TRBV28 to TRBJ1-1; possible D gene TRBD1, 6 bases. The V end lost 5 bases, the J end lost 11 bases, and 12 bases lay between the germline ends. Germline V gene data show CDR1 as MDHEN and CDR2 as SYDVKM. The CDR3 covers 11 residues. CDR3 nucleotide sequence: TGTGCCAGCAGTGTACTAGGGGGGGCTTTCTTT. As protein: CASSVLGGAFF.

The J gene is TRBJ2-1, the V gene TRBV6-6; no reliable D call. This CDR3 is built from 15 residues. Per germline, CDR1 MNHNY and CDR2 SVGAGI (reference sequence). Trimming removed 6 bases from V and 2 bases from J, with 14 bases in between. The CDR3 region is CASSSDRTTYNEQFF. The CDR3 bases are TGTGCCAGCAGCTCAGACCGGACGACCTACAATGAGCAGTTCTTC.

The chain is built from TRBV6-2 or TRBV6-3 and TRBJ2-1; the match to TRBD2 covers 8 bases. V shed 6 bases and J 7 bases; nucleotides not matched to a gene: 14. The CDR3 contains 16 residues. Germline V CDR1 and CDR2: MNHEY, SVGEGT. CDR3 region: CASRGRSGGPGNEQFF. The CDR3 DNA reads as TGTGCCAGCAGGGGGAGAAGCGGGGGCCCGGGAAATGAGCAGTTCTTC.

Only a few counts were recorded for this clonotype. This chain uses TRBV6-6 with TRBJ2-7; D gene ambiguous. The V gene's germline CDR1 is MNHNY and CDR2 SVGAGI (reference sequence). CDR3 length: 15 residues. Trimming stripped 5 bases from V and 2 bases from J, with 16 bases between. This CDR3 is CASSGPGPTPYEQYF. CDR3 in DNA: TGTGCCAGCAGTGGACCCGGGCCTACCCCCTACGAGCAGTACTTC.

The V call is TRBV20-1, the J call TRBJ2-6; D is undetermined. From germline, CDR1 is DFQATT and CDR2 SNEGSKA (reference sequence). Deletions cut 0 bases from V and 2 bases from J, with 8 bases between. This CDR3 region has 15 residues. The CDR3 coding sequence is TGCAGTGCTAGAGAGTGGAGAACTGGGGCCAACGTCCTGACTTTC. Translation: CSAREWRTGANVLTF.

This clonotype was counted once. The chain's CDR3 is CASSSWTDSFLHF. As DNA, the CDR3 is TGTGCCAGCAGTTCCTGGACCGACTCTTTCCTCCACTTT. The chain carries TRBV27 and TRBJ1-6; D ambiguous. The CDR3 consists of 13 residues. Trimming removed 4 bases from V and 15 bases from J, with 16 bases in between. Germline assignment: CDR1 MNHEY and CDR2 SMNVEV (reference sequence).